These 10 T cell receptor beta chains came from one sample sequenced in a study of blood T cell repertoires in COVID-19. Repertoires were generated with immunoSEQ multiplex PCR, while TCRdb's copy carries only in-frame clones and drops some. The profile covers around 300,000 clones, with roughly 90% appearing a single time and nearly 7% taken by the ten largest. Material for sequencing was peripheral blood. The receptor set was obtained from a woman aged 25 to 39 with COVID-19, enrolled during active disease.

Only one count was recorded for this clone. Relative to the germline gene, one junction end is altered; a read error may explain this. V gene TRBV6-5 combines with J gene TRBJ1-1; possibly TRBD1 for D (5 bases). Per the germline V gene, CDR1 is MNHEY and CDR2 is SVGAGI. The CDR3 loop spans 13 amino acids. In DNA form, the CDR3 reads TGTGCCAGCCAGGAGACAGTACTCACTGAAGCTTTTTTT. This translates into CASQETVLTEAFF.

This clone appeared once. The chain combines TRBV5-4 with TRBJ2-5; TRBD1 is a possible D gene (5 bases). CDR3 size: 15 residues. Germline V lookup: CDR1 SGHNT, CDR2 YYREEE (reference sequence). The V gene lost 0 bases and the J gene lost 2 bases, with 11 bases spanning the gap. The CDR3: CASSLVGVEQETQYF. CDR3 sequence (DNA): TGTGCCAGCAGCTTGGTAGGGGTAGAGCAAGAGACCCAGTACTTC.

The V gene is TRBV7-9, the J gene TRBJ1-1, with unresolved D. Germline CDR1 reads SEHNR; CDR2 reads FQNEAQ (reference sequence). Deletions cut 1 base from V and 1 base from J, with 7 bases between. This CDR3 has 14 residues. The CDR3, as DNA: TGTGCCAGCAGCTTAGGTGGTAGGAACACTGAAGCTTTCTTT. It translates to CASSLGGRNTEAFF.

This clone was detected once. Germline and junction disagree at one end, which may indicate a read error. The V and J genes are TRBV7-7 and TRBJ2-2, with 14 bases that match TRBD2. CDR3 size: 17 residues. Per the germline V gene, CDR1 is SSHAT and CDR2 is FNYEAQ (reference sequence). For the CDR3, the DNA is TGTGCTAGCAGCCAGGGGACTAGCGGGAGAAGGACCGGGGAGCTGTTTTTT. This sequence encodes CASSQGTSGRRTGELFF. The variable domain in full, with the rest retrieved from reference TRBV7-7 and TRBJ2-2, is GAGVSQSPRYKVTKRGQDVTLRCDPISSHATLYWYQQALGQGPEFLTYFNYEAQPDKSGLPSDRFSAERPEGSISTLTIQRTEQRDSAMYRCASSQGTSGRRTGELFFGEGSRLTVL.

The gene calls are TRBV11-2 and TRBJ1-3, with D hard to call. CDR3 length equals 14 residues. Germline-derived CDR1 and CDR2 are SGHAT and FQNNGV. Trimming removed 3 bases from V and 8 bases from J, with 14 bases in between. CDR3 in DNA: TGTGCCAGCAGCTTTGGGCAGCGGGAGGACACCATATATTTT. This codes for CASSFGQREDTIYF.

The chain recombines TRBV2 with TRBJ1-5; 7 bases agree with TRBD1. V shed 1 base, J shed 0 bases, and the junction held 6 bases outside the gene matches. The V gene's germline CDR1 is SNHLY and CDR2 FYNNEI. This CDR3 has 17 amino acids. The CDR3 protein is CASSEESGGFSNQPQHF. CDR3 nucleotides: TGTGCCAGCAGTGAAGAATCAGGGGGTTTTAGCAATCAGCCCCAGCATTTT.

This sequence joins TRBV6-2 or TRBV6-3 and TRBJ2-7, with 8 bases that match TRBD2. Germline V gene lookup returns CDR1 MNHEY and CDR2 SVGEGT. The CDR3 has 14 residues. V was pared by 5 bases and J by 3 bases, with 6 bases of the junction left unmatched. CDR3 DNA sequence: TGTGCCAGCAGTGAGACTAGCGCCTTCTACGAGCAGTACTTC. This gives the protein CASSETSAFYEQYF.

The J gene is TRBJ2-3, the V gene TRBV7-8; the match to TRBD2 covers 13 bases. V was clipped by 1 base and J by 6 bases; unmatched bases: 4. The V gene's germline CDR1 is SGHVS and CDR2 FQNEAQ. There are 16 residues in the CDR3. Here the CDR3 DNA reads TGTGCCAGCAGCTTAGGGACTAGCGGGAGATGGGATACGCAGTATTTT. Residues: CASSLGTSGRWDTQYF. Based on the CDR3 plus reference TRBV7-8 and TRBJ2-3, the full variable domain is GAGVSQSPRYKVAKRGQDVALRCDPISGHVSLFWYQQALGQGPEFLTYFQNEAQLDKSGLPSDRFFAERPEGSVSTLKIQRTQQEDSAVYLCASSLGTSGRWDTQYFGPGTRLTVL.

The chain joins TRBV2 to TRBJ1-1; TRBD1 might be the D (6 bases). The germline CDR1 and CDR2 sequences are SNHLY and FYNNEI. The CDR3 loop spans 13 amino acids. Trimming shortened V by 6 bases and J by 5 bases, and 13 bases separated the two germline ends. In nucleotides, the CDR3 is TGTGCCAGCAGAACAGGGATTATAACTGAAGCTTTCTTT. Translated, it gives CASRTGIITEAFF.

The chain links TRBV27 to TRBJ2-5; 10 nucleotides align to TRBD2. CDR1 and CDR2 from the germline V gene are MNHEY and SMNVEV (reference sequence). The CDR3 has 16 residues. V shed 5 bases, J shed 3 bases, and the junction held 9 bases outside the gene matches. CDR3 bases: TGTGCCAGCAGTCCTCTCTCTAGCGGGAGTAAAGAGACCCAGTACTTC. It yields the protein CASSPLSSGSKETQYF.